What follows are 22 T cell receptor beta chains derived from one specimen sequenced in a study of control samples from healthy donors and cancer patients. Clones were sequenced by immunoSEQ multiplex PCR, and TCRdb holds only the in-frame ones, with some missing. The sample carries about 120,000 clones, 93% recorded once. Source material: blood. All receptors come from a man aged 25 to 45 in good health.

Note on this clone: Other nucleotide sequences in the sample specify the same CDR3. The rearrangement uses TRBV10-3 and TRBJ1-5; weak D call: TRBD1 (6 bases). V was shortened by 0 bases and J by 4 bases, with 7 bases between the two germline ends. Germline V lookup: CDR1 ENHRY, CDR2 SYGVKD. The CDR3 has 14 amino acids. The CDR3 sequence: CAISESRGNQPQHF. CDR3 bases: TGTGCCATCAGTGAGTCGAGGGGGAATCAGCCCCAGCATTTT.

The chain recombines TRBV28 with TRBJ2-7, with D possibly being TRBD1 (6 bases). The CDR3 runs 15 residues. CDR1 and CDR2 (germline): MDHEN, SYDVKM. V was cut by 6 bases and J by 3 bases, with 18 bases left in between. In DNA form, the CDR3 reads TGTGCCAGCAGCCATAGACAACAGGGCCGCTACGAGCAGTACTTC. It yields the protein CASSHRQQGRYEQYF.

J is TRBJ1-1 and V is TRBV2; tentative D call: TRBD1 (5 bases). Trimming cost V 0 bases and J 0 bases, with 11 bases left between them. Germline assignment: CDR1 SNHLY and CDR2 FYNNEI. The CDR3 covers 16 residues. Here the CDR3 reads CASSEAPTGVNTEAFF. CDR3 in DNA: TGTGCCAGCAGTGAAGCTCCCACAGGAGTGAACACTGAAGCTTTCTTT.

This clone came up once. The chain employs TRBV7-9 and TRBJ2-1; TRBD2 is a possible D gene (6 bases). The CDR3 is made up of 12 amino acids. Germline V gene lookup returns CDR1 SEHNR and CDR2 FQNEAQ (reference sequence). The DNA for the CDR3 is TGTGCTACCGGCGGCGGGGAACCTGAGCAGTTCTTC. Its translation: CATGGGEPEQFF. Variable domain in full (rest from reference TRBV7-9 and TRBJ2-1): DTGVSQNPRHKITKRGQNVTFRCDPISEHNRLYWYRQTLGQGPEFLTYFQNEAQLEKSRLLSDRFSAERPKGSFSTLEIQRTEQGDSAMYLCATGGGEPEQFFGPGTRLTVL.

This chain connects TRBV15 to TRBJ2-7, with 7 bases identical to TRBD1. Germline-derived CDR1 and CDR2 are LNHNV and YYDKDF (reference sequence). The J segment lost 1 base and the V segment lost 0 bases, leaving 3 bases of the junction unmatched. The CDR3 has 15 residues. The CDR3 nucleotides read TGTGCCACCAGCAGAGAAGGGGGCTGGTCCTACGAGCAGTACTTC. This codes for CATSREGGWSYEQYF.

The genes are TRBV6-2 or TRBV6-3 and TRBJ1-6; no reliable D call. The V end was cut by 5 bases, the J end by 7 bases, with 12 bases between. The CDR3 sequence is 14 residues long. Per germline, CDR1 MNHEY and CDR2 SVGEGT. The DNA for the CDR3 is TGTGCCAGCAGTCCACGGGTCTCAAATTCACCCCTCCACTTT. It encodes CASSPRVSNSPLHF.

The V and J genes are TRBV9 and TRBJ2-1; TRBD2 matches 14 bases. The length of the CDR3 is 16 residues. CDR1 is SGDLS, CDR2 YYNGEE, per germline. Germline trimming cut 6 bases from V and 7 bases from J; bases unmatched to any gene: 9. The CDR3 sequence: CASTRLAGGPVNEQFF. CDR3 sequence (DNA): TGTGCCAGCACCAGACTAGCGGGGGGGCCGGTTAATGAGCAGTTCTTC.

This clone occurred once. The chain links TRBV7-9 to TRBJ1-2; possible D gene TRBD1, 6 bases. CDR1 is SEHNR, CDR2 FQNEAQ, per germline (reference sequence). CDR3 length equals 14 residues. Trimming cost V 4 bases and J 3 bases, with 12 bases left between them. The CDR3 region has the DNA TGTGCCAGCAGCTCCGAACAGGGATACTATGGCTACACCTTC. Its protein product is CASSSEQGYYGYTF.

The chain joins TRBV27 to TRBJ1-1; D not resolved. Looked up from germline, CDR1 is MNHEY and CDR2 is SMNVEV (reference sequence). Trimming pared 5 bases from V and 0 bases from J, leaving 7 bases between. The CDR3 spans 13 residues. CDR3 amino acids: CASSDGMNTEAFF. The CDR3 coding sequence is TGTGCCAGCAGTGACGGAATGAACACTGAAGCTTTCTTT.

This clone was seen only once. The chain is built from TRBV9 and TRBJ1-1, with a weak D call TRBD1 (5 bases). The V gene's germline CDR1 is SGDLS and CDR2 YYNGEE. V was shortened by 0 bases and J by 8 bases, with 14 bases between the two germline ends. This CDR3 contains 14 residues. This CDR3 reads CASSVGQGGLEAFF. DNA of the CDR3: TGTGCCAGCAGCGTAGGGCAGGGAGGTCTGGAAGCTTTCTTT.

V gene TRBV7-2 combines with J gene TRBJ1-5; the match to TRBD1 covers 11 bases. V was pared by 4 bases and J by 3 bases, with 5 bases of the junction left unmatched. From germline, CDR1 is SGHTA and CDR2 FQGNSA. The CDR3 covers 16 residues. The CDR3 sequence is CASSSGQGANNQPQHF. The CDR3 region has the DNA TGTGCCAGCAGCTCTGGACAGGGGGCTAACAATCAGCCCCAGCATTTT.

The chain uses TRBV30 and TRBJ1-2; possible D gene TRBD1, 5 bases. This CDR3 spans 14 amino acids. The ends were cut back, 5 bases at V and 7 bases at J, with 20 bases in the middle. From germline, CDR1 is GTSNPN and CDR2 SVGIG (reference sequence). The DNA of the CDR3 is TGTGCCTGGGATCGGCGGACATACTCTTCTGGCTACACCTTC. This gives the protein CAWDRRTYSSGYTF.

This chain links TRBV5-1 with TRBJ1-1; perhaps TRBD1 as D (5 bases). The CDR3 covers 16 residues. Germline V gene data show CDR1 as SGHRS and CDR2 as YFSETQ. The V end lost 2 bases, the J end lost 0 bases, and 14 bases lay between the germline ends. The CDR3 DNA reads as TGCGCCAGCAGCTTCGATGGAGGGGAGGTGAACACTGAAGCTTTCTTT. Encoded protein: CASSFDGGEVNTEAFF.

The chain employs TRBV27 and TRBJ1-2; 7 nucleotides line up with TRBD1. Germline V gene lookup returns CDR1 MNHEY and CDR2 SMNVEV (reference sequence). Trimming cost V 3 bases and J 8 bases; bases outside gene matches: 6. The CDR3 sequence is 13 residues long. CDR3 protein: CASSFYQGGGYTF. CDR3 nucleotide sequence: TGTGCCAGCAGTTTTTATCAGGGGGGGGGCTACACCTTC.

V usage is TRBV18 and J usage is TRBJ2-7; 7 positions agree with TRBD1. V trimming: 0 bases; J trimming: 3 bases; junction bases outside the gene matches: 8. This CDR3 is built from 16 residues. Per germline, CDR1 KGHSH and CDR2 LQKENI. The CDR3 DNA reads TGTGCCAGCTCACCACCCCGGGACAGAGTAAACTACGAGCAGTACTTC. Encoded protein: CASSPPRDRVNYEQYF.

The gene calls are TRBV6-5 and TRBJ1-3; D gene unclear. The CDR3 covers 12 residues. The germline V gene encodes CDR1 MNHEY and CDR2 SVGAGI. Trimming shortened V by 10 bases and J by 3 bases, and 10 bases separated the two germline ends. The DNA of the CDR3 is TGTGCCACCCGGACCGGTGGAAACACCATATATTTT. Its translation: CATRTGGNTIYF.

The CDR3 coding sequence is TGTGCCACCAGTGTCCCGGGAGCTCAAGAGACCCAGTACTTC. Residues: CATSVPGAQETQYF. The rearrangement links TRBV24-1 to TRBJ2-5; D is possibly TRBD2 (6 bases). The CDR3 covers 14 residues. The V end was cut by 5 bases, the J end by 2 bases, with 11 bases between. CDR1 and CDR2 from the germline V gene are KGHDR and SFDVKD.

V usage is TRBV5-4 and J usage is TRBJ2-3, with 7 bases fitting TRBD2. V lost 0 bases, J lost 6 bases, and 4 bases stayed unmatched. Germline-derived CDR1 and CDR2 are SGHNT and YYREEE (reference sequence). CDR3 length equals 14 residues. CDR3 in DNA: TGTGCCAGCAGCTTGGGACTAGCTAGGGATACGCAGTATTTT. As protein: CASSLGLARDTQYF.

The V call is TRBV2, the J call TRBJ2-7; TRBD2 might be the D (7 bases). CDR3 length: 12 residues. Per germline, CDR1 SNHLY and CDR2 FYNNEI. V was pared by 6 bases and J by 7 bases, with 13 bases between. The CDR3 reads CASRGGPGEQYF. CDR3 nucleotide sequence: TGTGCCAGCAGGGGGGGGCCTGGAGAGCAGTACTTC. Looking up the rest from reference TRBV2 and TRBJ2-7 gives the full variable domain: EPEVTQTPSHQVTQMGQEVILRCVPISNHLYFYWYRQILGQKVEFLVSFYNNEISEKSEIFDDQFSVERPDGSNFTLKIRSTKLEDSAMYFCASRGGPGEQYFGPGTRLTVT.

V and J are TRBV6-1 and TRBJ1-2; D is perhaps TRBD1 (6 bases). The CDR3 totals 17 residues. The germline V gene has CDR1 MNHNS and CDR2 SASEGT. V lost 1 base, J lost 7 bases, and 22 bases lay in between. The CDR3 region has the DNA TGTGCCAGCAGTGAAGGGGATTGGGGCAGGGGTTTCTTTGGCTACACCTTC. Translated: CASSEGDWGRGFFGYTF.

V and J are TRBV19 and TRBJ1-5, with 7 bases fitting TRBD1. The CDR3 is made up of 14 amino acids. The germline CDR1 and CDR2 sequences are LNHDA and SQIVND (reference sequence). The ends lost 4 bases at V and 2 bases at J; junction bases unmatched: 2. In nucleotides, the CDR3 is TGTGCCAGTAGTAAAACAGGGGGCAATCAGCCCCAGCATTTT. This gives the protein CASSKTGGNQPQHF.

The V and J genes are TRBV19 and TRBJ1-3; D is unclear. Per germline, CDR1 LNHDA and CDR2 SQIVND (reference sequence). V lost 4 bases, J lost 0 bases, and 13 bases lay in between. The CDR3 has 16 residues. For the CDR3, the DNA is TGTGCCAGTAGTAATTCAAGGCCAGCCTCTGGAAACACCATATATTTT. Amino acid sequence: CASSNSRPASGNTIYF.